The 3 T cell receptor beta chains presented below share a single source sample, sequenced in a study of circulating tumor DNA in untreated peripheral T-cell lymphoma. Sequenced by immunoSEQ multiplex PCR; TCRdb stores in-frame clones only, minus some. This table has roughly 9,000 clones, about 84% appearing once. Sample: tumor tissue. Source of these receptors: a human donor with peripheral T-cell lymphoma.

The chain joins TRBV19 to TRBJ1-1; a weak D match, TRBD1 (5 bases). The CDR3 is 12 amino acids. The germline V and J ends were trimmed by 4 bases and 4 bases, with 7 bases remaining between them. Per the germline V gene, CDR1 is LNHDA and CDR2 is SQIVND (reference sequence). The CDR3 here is CASSNGGTEAFF. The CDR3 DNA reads TGTGCCAGTAGTAACGGGGGCACTGAAGCTTTCTTT.

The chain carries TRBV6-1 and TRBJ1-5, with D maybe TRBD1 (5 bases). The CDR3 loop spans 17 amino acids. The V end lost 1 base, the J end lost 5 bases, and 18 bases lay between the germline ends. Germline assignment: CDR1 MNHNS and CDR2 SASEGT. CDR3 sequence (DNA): TGTGCCAGCAGTGAAGGCGGTGGTGAGGGGTACTATCAGCCCCAGCATTTT. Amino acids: CASSEGGGEGYYQPQHF.

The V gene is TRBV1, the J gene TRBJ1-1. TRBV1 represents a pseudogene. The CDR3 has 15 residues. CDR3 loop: CASSQETGRDTEAFF. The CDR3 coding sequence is TGCGCCAGCAGCCAAGAAACAGGGAGGGACACTGAAGCTTTCTTT.